This T cell receptor beta chain emerged from a study of T cells after yellow fever vaccination (dated by TCRdb to the late 2010s). Context from the whole study: The SMART-Seq v4 Ultra Low Input RNA kit was used to prepare libraries from fractions with low cell numbers. Bulk TCR alpha and beta repertoires were sequenced longitudinally to track T-cell clones before and after primary and booster YFV17D yellow fever vaccination. Two healthy male donors, one aged 18 to 30 and one aged 30 to 40 years, were included in the cohort. Blood samples were taken at several timepoints before and after primary and secondary immunization, and bulk PBMC replicates and cell subsets were isolated. Paper-wide results and their limitations: Because only a couple of donors were included in the study, the extent to which the findings can be generalized is limited. Most clones expanded after primary vaccination were re-detected after the booster (almost 98% of CD4 and approximately 85% of CD8), suggesting broad memory maintenance. Because abundant contaminating clonotypes from the bulk population could be contained in FACS-sorted repertoires, computational filtering was required. Compared with the primary T-cell response, the secondary T-cell response was faster but weaker, reaching its peak on day 5 rather than on day 15. A small share of clonotypes was detected in both CD4 and CD8 compartments, with the overlap likely arising from convergent recombination.

The germline V gene encodes CDR1 KGHSH and CDR2 LQKENI. Including the terminal cysteine and phenylalanine, the CDR3 comprises 15 residues. Solely the CDR3 DNA is kept, with 45 bases framed from the first base. This clonotype was counted many times. Its cognate antigen has yet to be identified. A read error may produce the germline difference seen at one junction end. The meaning of the sample's treatment or condition label: live attenuated yellow fever vaccine strain. A standard Ficoll-Paque protocol was used to isolate PBMCs from peripheral blood. CD4 and CD8 T-cell fractions were isolated with Dynabeads CD4 and CD8 positive selection kits. RNA was extracted with TriZol from bulk PBMCs, CD4 and CD8 fractions, and dextramer-positive and dextramer-negative fractions. TCR cDNA was synthesized by 5'RACE template switching, through which a universal primer site and unique molecular identifiers were introduced. Priming for cDNA synthesis came from both the TCR alpha and TCR beta constant segments. Libraries were amplified in two PCR steps, with sample barcodes and sequencing adapters added in the second step. Libraries were sequenced on Illumina HiSeq 2500 (2x100 bp) or NovaSeq (2x150 bp). Per the original workflow: Reads were demultiplexed and collapsed into UMI consensus sequences with MIGEC, and V(D)J alignment was performed with MiXCR. Vaccine-responding clonotypes were identified with edgeR using replicate PBMC samples, with FDR below 0.01 and a log2 fold change above 5 up to day 15 being required. CD4 or CD8 identity was assigned to each bulk clonotype according to whether the clonotype was present at higher abundance in the sequenced CD4 repertoire or the sequenced CD8 repertoire. TCRdb took the public reads, trimmed them with fastp at Q25, ran MiXCR for clone calling and kept in-frame beta chains. Entries that share a CDR3 protein sequence are merged under the most common genes and DNA. The authors' filters were not applied to this entry. The sample table contains about 210,000 distinct CDR3 sequences; only one count was recorded for approximately 6.3% of them. Clones ranked in the top ten supply roughly 1% of the sample.

The TCR was taken from a man younger than 40 who received the YFV17D yellow fever vaccine. The chain uses TRBV18 and TRBJ2-1; TRBD2 matches 10 bases in the middle. This specimen was CD4+ T cells sorted from PBMCs, taken on the day of the yellow fever booster vaccination. The CDR3 protein: CASSPLAGVYNEQFF. The bases read TGCGCCAGCAGCCCGCTAGCGGGAGTGTACAATGAGCAGTTCTTC.